This entry describes one TCR beta chain. No antigen is known for it. Base qualities are not provided; no much larger clone lies one nucleotide away. Trimming at the junction amounts to 5 bases on V and 8 bases on J, and the germline ends lie 12 bases apart. As encoded in the germline V gene (reference sequence), CDR1 is SEHNR while CDR2 is FQNEAQ. Including cysteine and phenylalanine, the CDR3 has 13 amino acids. The read is trimmed to its CDR3 DNA, 39 bases read in frame from base 1. The method was the immunoSEQ multiplex PCR assay. For the multiplex PCR, a mixture combining 60 forward primers for TCR Vbeta segments and 13 reverse primers for TCR Jbeta segments was used. The CDR3 region of rearranged TCR beta genes was amplified from genomic DNA with a multiplex PCR assay. The amplified TCR beta libraries were sequenced on the Illumina HiSeq System as 87-base-pair reads. Turning to the authors' computational methods: Across the 670 or so repertoires, a later analysis counted around 80 million unique TCR beta chains, 9.5 million to 13 million of which were shared by at least two donors. Raw reads were error-corrected and collapsed into unique sequences with a nearest-neighbor algorithm that merged closely related sequences to remove PCR and sequencing errors. Alignment of CDR3 sequences to IMGT reference sequences was used to assign V, D and J gene segments. Each retained sequence needed at least a six-nucleotide match to both a V gene segment and a J gene segment. A rearrangement was called productive if the CDR3 had no stop codons and remained in frame with V and J, and every other rearrangement was called non-productive. CDR3 was defined by IMGT convention, running from the second conserved V-encoded cysteine to the conserved J-encoded phenylalanine. The earlier analysis of 550 to 650 of the donors excluded any sequence lacking an unambiguous match to a single V gene segment. An earlier analysis of a few hundred of the donors called V segments functional above 56.7% productive rearrangements and segregating when the between-donor standard deviation exceeded 5%. A statistical classification framework was built to diagnose cytomegalovirus status from the catalog of TCR beta chain sequences. In a later analysis, TCR nucleotide sequences were compared against IMGT/GENE-DB human TR gene sequences so that V and J genes could be assigned. Using the TCRdist pipeline, a later analysis assigned CDR3 sequences along with most-parsimonious VDJ recombination scenarios. In a later analysis, each TCR beta chain was defined by its CDR3 amino acid sequence together with its V-gene family, and reads without a unique V-gene family were excluded. In a later analysis, around 650 highly shared, low-generation-probability nucleotide sequences were removed to address suspected cross-contamination and a sequencing artifact. In a later analysis, a clonal expansion index was calculated for each public chain from normalized within-repertoire ranks of inferred template counts. In a later analysis, generation probabilities were computed with a VDJ recombination model fitted to out-of-frame rearrangements, and the resulting probabilities were checked against IGoR. A later analysis scored TCR-TCR, TCR-HLA and TCR-CMV co-occurrence with hypergeometric tests, applying a repertoire-size bias correction to TCR pairs. In a later analysis, false discovery rates were estimated by permuting HLA or CMV assignments 20 times. In a later analysis, co-occurring TCRs were grouped with DBSCAN, and TCRdist sequence similarity was added when clustering was performed within HLA-allele-positive subsets. Co-occurrence clustering excluded repertoires with fewer than 30,000 or more than 120,000 public chains, plus five with anomalous nucleotide sharing. TCRdb took over this immuneACCESS table, retaining in-frame rearrangements with V and J assigned. Such tables are incomplete; in checked studies, under half of the missing clones stem from an unresolved V gene, and the remainder is unexplained. V and J calls and clone size come straight from that table; D and trimming were deduced from the DNA. The sample data list 35,000 to 55,000 clones, and roughly 60% of these were observed just once. The ten largest account for about 8.7% of the sample.

In total, approximately 700 healthy bone marrow donors made up the cohort. Cohort members were all nominally healthy when sampled, although unrecorded immune exposures were likely present. CMV serostatus was positive for about 300 and negative for about half of the roughly 700 cohort members, and was not recorded for this donor. Every donor gave a peripheral blood sample, and the peripheral blood mononuclear cells from that sample were used for TCR beta sequencing. The Qiagen DNeasy Blood Extraction Kit was used to extract genomic DNA from the blood cell samples. This sample was taken from a study of cytomegalovirus exposure and HLA in healthy donors (TCRdb year 2017). Some background on the complete study: According to an earlier analysis of a few hundred of the donors, 200 million or so T cells yielded 95 million to 140 million unique TCR beta sequences and around 280 Gb of sequence data. Typing coverage varied by locus: roughly 629-640 donors for A, B, C, DRB1 and DQB1; roughly 560 for DQA1; over 600 for DPA1; 450 to 480 for DPB1. The study used immunosequencing to profile the T cell repertoires of 666 subjects and linked those repertoires to cytomegalovirus serostatus. About 5 DR-DQ haplotypes were handled as single units for association and clustering, since linkage in the cohort was strong. In an earlier analysis of around 540 of the donors, high-throughput TCR beta sequencing was used to judge whether each TCR beta V gene segment behaved as functional or pseudogenic. Class I and class II HLA loci were covered by the typing at four-digit resolution. To study patterns of TCR occurrence, a later analysis re-analyzed previously published TCR beta repertoires from 500 to 850 donors and added high-resolution HLA genotyping. The study was designed to test whether signatures of past pathogen exposure could be identified by cataloging public T cell receptors. In addition to the first cohort of hundreds of subjects, a separate validation cohort of 100 to 150 different subjects was used. Among roughly 400 genotyped donors of the cohort, an average of about 240,000 unique TCR beta nucleotide sequences was sequenced per donor, of which about 18% were non-productive. Every discovery cohort repertoire had been produced on one sequencing platform. In the later analysis, no new phenotypic data were used to find candidate immune exposures; instead, reliance was placed on TCR beta sequences and their occurrence across donors. Alongside the repertoire data, information on donor age, sex, ethnicity and CMV serostatus was compiled. Among the roughly 380 genotyped donors, about 85% belonged to the genetic ancestry cluster associated with self-reported Caucasian donors. An early release covering roughly 640 HLA-typed donors comprised roughly 300 gigabases of sequencing data and roughly 85 million unique TCR sequences. Genome-wide SNP genotypes for about 55% of the 666 donors were used in a later genetic analysis, which treated that subset as a discovery cohort. High-throughput TCR immunosequencing, statistical association of individual TCRs with disease status, and machine learning were combined to predict cytomegalovirus infection status. The paper as a whole reports these results and caveats: The classifier was reported to diagnose cytomegalovirus status with high specificity and sensitivity in both the original cohort and the validation cohort. The earlier analysis of 450 to 700 of the donors excluded 15 to 20 rarely observed V segments, including chromosome 9 orphons, because counts were too low. The presence/absence analyses assumed that sequencing depth was roughly uniform across donors, and that assumption may not be true. The study listed 170 or so TCR beta chains as associated with cytomegalovirus. Some IMGT-functional V segments, including TRBV6-2 and TRBV6-3, could not be distinguished by the 87-base-pair reads and were therefore excluded. A later analysis reported that several top co-occurrence clusters appeared linked to parvovirus B19, influenza, CMV and Epstein-Barr virus. For the cohort, immune exposure information was limited to CMV serostatus. While some public TCRs were present in many individuals, most TCR sequences turned up only very rarely across donors. A few of the identified cytomegalovirus-associated TCR beta chains were confirmed in vitro to be specific for cytomegalovirus antigens. When HLA alleles, especially DR and DQ, strongly co-occurred, TCR associations were difficult to assign to individual alleles. A further reported finding was that TCR beta sequences accurately predicted the HLA-A and HLA-B alleles for most subjects in the first cohort. An earlier analysis of approximately 500 of the donors showed that most TCR beta V segments appeared in productive rearrangements either about 87% or about 30% of the time, which broadly matched IMGT annotations. Compared with equally common non-associated chains, HLA-associated TCR beta chains in a later analysis were more clonally expanded and had lower generation probabilities. At a false discovery rate of 0.05, a later analysis linked approximately 18,000 TCR beta sequences to specific HLA alleles. A group of highly shared sequence variants was considered likely to be a technical artifact of the sequencing pipeline. Compared with the roughly 710-donor mean, donors in an Asian-associated ancestry cluster had fewer N-insertions in productive TCRs, according to a later genetic analysis. Correlated functional status among segregating V segments might be attributable to linkage disequilibrium, but an unknown experimental factor could not be ruled out. According to a later analysis, TCR association rates differed among HLA loci, with DRB1 alleles showing the most associated TCRs and HLA-C alleles showing the fewest. In a later analysis, most CMV-associated TCR beta chains were found to appear HLA-restricted, with HLA associations seemingly driven largely by CMV exposure. The authors suggested that the approach could potentially be generalized to other disease states and immunological phenotypes. V-gene and J-gene trimming of TCR beta chains was associated with a missense DCLRE1C variant in a later genetic analysis, and the association was replicated in an independent cohort. In this cohort, only TCR beta chains were sequenced, and detectable features were limited by the absence of alpha or paired-chain data. HLA typing was unavailable for some donors at each locus, so association tests used only the typed subset.

This TCR came from a human donor in good health. The specimen sequenced was PBMCs. This chain joins TRBV7-9 to TRBJ1-4; the D gene assignment is ambiguous. The CDR3 amino acid sequence is: CASSPGIDEKLFF. DNA sequence: TGTGCCAGCAGCCCCGGGATAGACGAAAAACTGTTTTTT.